The clone carrying this TCR beta chain was seen many times. Its antigen is unknown. These data are taken from a study of T cells in Graves' hyperthyroidism and ophthalmopathy. Study context: Any treatment followed the collection of peripheral blood at initial diagnosis.

Amplification targeted TCR beta CDR3 regions from RNA transcripts. HTBI primers drove first-round RT-PCR of the TCR CDR3. TCRdb called the multiplex PCR reads again in MiXCR, with one record for every CDR3 protein. The sample gives 200,000 to 300,000 distinct CDR3 sequences, about 16% of which show up once; around 30% is in the top ten. Study results and limitations: The model foresaw ophthalmopathy a median roughly 6.5 months prior to onset. Most clonotypes expanded in the thyroid (above 0.001) were also present in blood.

The cohort's ophthalmopathy patients, a group with duration under 3 months, had a Clinical Activity Score of at least 3 and a NOSPECS grade of at least 4. V lost 0 bases, J lost 2 bases, and 9 bases lay in between. The CDR3 length is 15 residues. CDR1 SGHDT and CDR2 YYEEEE come from the germline V gene. This TCR was recovered from a young woman with Graves' ophthalmopathy. Sequencing was performed on blood. The rearrangement joins TRBV5-6 to TRBJ2-1; D remains ambiguous. As DNA, the CDR3 is TGTGCCAGCAGCTTGGATCTTACCCCCTACAATGAGCAGTTCTTC. This gives the protein CASSLDLTPYNEQFF.